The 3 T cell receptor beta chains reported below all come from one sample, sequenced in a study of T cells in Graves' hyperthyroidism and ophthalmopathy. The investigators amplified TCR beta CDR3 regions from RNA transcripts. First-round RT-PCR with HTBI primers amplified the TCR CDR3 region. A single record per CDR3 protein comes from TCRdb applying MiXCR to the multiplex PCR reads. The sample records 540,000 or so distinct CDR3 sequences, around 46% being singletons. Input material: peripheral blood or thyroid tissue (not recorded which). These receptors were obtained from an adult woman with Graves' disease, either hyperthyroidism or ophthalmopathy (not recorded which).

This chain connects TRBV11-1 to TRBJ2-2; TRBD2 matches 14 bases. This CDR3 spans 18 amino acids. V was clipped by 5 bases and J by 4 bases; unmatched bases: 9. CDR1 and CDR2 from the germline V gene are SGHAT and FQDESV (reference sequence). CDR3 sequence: CASSSKGLAGDSTGELFF. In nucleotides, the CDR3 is TGTGCCAGCAGCAGTAAGGGACTAGCGGGAGATTCCACCGGGGAGCTGTTTTTT.

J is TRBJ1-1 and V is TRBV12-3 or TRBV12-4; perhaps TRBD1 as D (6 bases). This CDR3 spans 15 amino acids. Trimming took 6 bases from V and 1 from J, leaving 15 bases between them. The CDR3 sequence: CASRPSGHKNTEAFF. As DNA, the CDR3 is TGTGCCAGCAGACCATCGGGACACAAGAACACTGAAGCTTTCTTT.

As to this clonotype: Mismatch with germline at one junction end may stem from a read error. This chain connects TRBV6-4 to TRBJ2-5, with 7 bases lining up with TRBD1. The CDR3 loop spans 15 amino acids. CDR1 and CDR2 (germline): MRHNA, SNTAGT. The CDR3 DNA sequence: TGCGCCAGCAGTGAGCCCCTGTGGACAGGAGAGACCCAGTACTTC. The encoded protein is CASSEPLWTGETQYF.